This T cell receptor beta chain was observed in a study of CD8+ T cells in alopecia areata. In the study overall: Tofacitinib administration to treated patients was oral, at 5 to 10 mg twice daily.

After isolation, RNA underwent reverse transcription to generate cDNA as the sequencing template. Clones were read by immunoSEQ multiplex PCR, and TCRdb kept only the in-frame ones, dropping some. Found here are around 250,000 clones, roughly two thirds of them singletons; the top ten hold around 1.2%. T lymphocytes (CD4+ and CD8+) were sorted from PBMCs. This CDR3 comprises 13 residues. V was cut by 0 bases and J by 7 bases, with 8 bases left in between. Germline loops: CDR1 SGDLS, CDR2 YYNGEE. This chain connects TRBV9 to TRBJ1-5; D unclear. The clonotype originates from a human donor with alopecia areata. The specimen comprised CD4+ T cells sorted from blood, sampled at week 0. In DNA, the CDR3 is TGTGCCAGCAGCGTAGGGGAGGGCCAGCCCCAGCATTTT. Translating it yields CASSVGEGQPQHF.